The 18 T cell receptor beta chains below all came from one sample that was sequenced in a study of post-analysis software for immune sequencing data. The study, taken as a whole, reports: Comparison of patients with controls showed five TRBV segments more frequent in patients, TRBV5-6, TRBV5-1 and TRBV20-1 among them.

The antigens these receptors bind are not known. Presence of unique molecular identifiers characterized the TCR beta cDNA libraries. TCRdb reanalysed the PCR reads using MiXCR and keeps one entry per CDR3 protein. The sample lists about 810,000 distinct CDR3 sequences; roughly half were seen once. Sample: blood. The receptors were gathered from a girl aged 5 to 17 with multiple sclerosis.

This chain uses TRBV5-1 with TRBJ2-7, with D possibly being TRBD2 (6 bases). This CDR3 contains 16 residues. Germline lookup yields CDR1 SGHRS and CDR2 YFSETQ. Between the trimmed V and J ends, which lost 4 bases and 1 base, there was a span of 18 bases. The CDR3 nucleotides are TGCGCCAGCAGCCAAAGCCCCCGGGGGACTTCCTACGAGCAGTACTTC. This sequence encodes CASSQSPRGTSYEQYF. Full variable domain (outside the CDR3, taken from reference TRBV5-1 and TRBJ2-7): KAGVTQTPRYLIKTRGQQVTLSCSPISGHRSVSWYQQTPGQGLQFLFEYFSETQRNKGNFPGRFSGRQFSNSRSEMNVSTLELGDSALYLCASSQSPRGTSYEQYFGPGTRLTVT.

This clonotype came up once. The rearrangement links TRBV20-1 to TRBJ2-7; D uncertain. The CDR3 extends over 13 amino acids. Germline V gives CDR1 DFQATT, CDR2 SNEGSKA (reference sequence). V lost 3 bases to trimming and J lost 1 base, with 10 bases between them. The CDR3 reads CSASGPVSYEQYF. CDR3 DNA: TGCAGTGCTAGTGGGCCCGTATCCTACGAGCAGTACTTC.

There are a few counts of this clonotype. The chain employs TRBV29-1 and TRBJ1-1, with a weak D call TRBD1 (5 bases). This CDR3 region has 13 residues. Trimming removed 5 bases from V and 2 bases from J, with 12 bases in between. Per germline, CDR1 SQVTM and CDR2 ANQGSEA. CDR3 region: CSVYDSKNTEAFF. The CDR3 DNA is TGCAGCGTTTATGACAGTAAAAACACTGAAGCTTTCTTT.

This clonotype was picked up a small number of times. The V call is TRBV29-1, the J call TRBJ1-2; 7 bases match TRBD1. The CDR3 sequence is 14 residues long. Germline V gene sequence: CDR1 SQVTM, CDR2 ANQGSEA. V lost 7 bases, J lost 5 bases, and 13 bases stayed unmatched. For the CDR3, the DNA is TGCAGCGCTGGGTTTGGGGACAGCGGTTATGGCTACACCTTC. Protein product: CSAGFGDSGYGYTF.

This clonotype was observed a handful of times. The CDR3 reads CSARNLRTSDSQETQYF. The CDR3 DNA follows: TGCAGTGCTAGAAATCTCCGGACTAGCGACTCCCAAGAGACCCAGTACTTC. The chain has TRBV20-1 and TRBJ2-5, with TRBD2 identical over 9 bases. The CDR3 is 17 residues long. Losses at the gene ends were 2 bases for V and 1 base for J; bases not matched to a gene: 11. CDR1 and CDR2 from the germline V gene are DFQATT and SNEGSKA (reference sequence).

The table lists this clonotype with a few counts. The chain combines TRBV4-1 with TRBJ2-7; 7 bases match TRBD1. Germline CDR1 MGHRA, CDR2 YSYEKL. This CDR3 is built from 18 residues. The CDR3 here is CALIFQGVSFLSSYEQYF. The CDR3 nucleotides are TGCGCGCTCATCTTTCAGGGGGTATCTTTCCTCAGCTCCTACGAGCAGTACTTC.

This clonotype has a handful of counts. The CDR3 DNA sequence: TGCAGTGCTAGAGATCTTGGTCAGGGGGCTGGGGCCAACGTCCTGACTTTC. Encoded protein: CSARDLGQGAGANVLTF. The chain couples TRBV20-1 to TRBJ2-6, with 7 bases that match TRBD1. Germline V gene data show CDR1 as DFQATT and CDR2 as SNEGSKA (reference sequence). J gave up 2 bases and V 0 bases, and 7 bases lay outside the gene matches. The CDR3 contains 17 residues.

V and J are TRBV10-3 and TRBJ2-6; D is ambiguous. Germline V gene lookup returns CDR1 ENHRY and CDR2 SYGVKD. Trimming pared 3 bases from V and 0 bases from J, leaving 9 bases between. The CDR3 is 16 amino acids. This chain's CDR3 is CAISDRHSSGANVLTF. Here the CDR3 DNA reads TGTGCCATCAGTGACAGGCATAGCTCTGGGGCCAACGTCCTGACTTTC.

This clonotype was observed a handful of times. The rearrangement joins TRBV6-6 to TRBJ2-6; a possible D gene is TRBD2 (6 bases). The CDR3 is 15 residues long. Germline CDR1 and CDR2: MNHNY and SVGAGI (reference sequence). With 6 bases removed from V and 0 bases from J, the gap between germline ends came to 9 bases. CDR3 in amino acids: CASRPGGSGANVLTF. For the CDR3, the DNA is TGTGCCAGCAGACCCGGGGGCTCTGGGGCCAACGTCCTGACTTTC.

The chain has TRBV6-4 and TRBJ2-1; 11 bases agree with TRBD2. J was trimmed by 4 bases and V by 5 bases; bases with no gene match: 7. There are 16 residues in the CDR3. CDR1 and CDR2 from the germline V gene are MRHNA and SNTAGT. Here the CDR3 DNA reads TGTGCCAGCAGTAAAACGGGACTAGCGGAGTACAATGAGCAGTTCTTC. The encoded protein is CASSKTGLAEYNEQFF.

J is TRBJ2-1 and V is TRBV2; 8 bases map to TRBD2. J lost 1 base, V lost 8 bases, and 10 bases had no gene match. This CDR3 is built from 16 residues. CDR1 and CDR2 (germline): SNHLY, FYNNEI. The CDR3 region is CASSVAGSTSYNEQFF. The CDR3 region has the DNA TGTGCCAGCTCTGTAGCGGGGAGCACATCCTACAATGAGCAGTTCTTC. The whole variable domain, remainder taken from reference TRBV2 and TRBJ2-1, is EPEVTQTPSHQVTQMGQEVILRCVPISNHLYFYWYRQILGQKVEFLVSFYNNEISEKSEIFDDQFSVERPDGSNFTLKIRSTKLEDSAMYFCASSVAGSTSYNEQFFGPGTRLTVL.

V is TRBV20-1 and J is TRBJ1-1; no clear D gene. This CDR3 is built from 11 residues. Germline CDR1 and CDR2: DFQATT and SNEGSKA (reference sequence). Between the trimmed V and J ends, which lost 6 bases and 7 bases, there was a span of 12 bases. CDR3 in DNA: TGCAGTGCCGCGGGAGTAGGTGAAGCTTTCTTT. It translates to CSAAGVGEAFF.

V and J are TRBV5-1 and TRBJ1-1; D unclear. The CDR3 spans 14 residues. Germline V gene sequence: CDR1 SGHRS, CDR2 YFSETQ. The V gene lost 6 bases and the J gene lost 0 bases, with 12 bases spanning the gap. CDR3 sequence (DNA): TGCGCCAGCACCTTCGAGACTTTGAACACTGAAGCTTTCTTT. It codes for CASTFETLNTEAFF.

The V and J genes are TRBV12-3 or TRBV12-4 and TRBJ1-2, with D hard to call. CDR3 length: 13 residues. Trimming shortened V by 1 base and J by 4 bases, and 7 bases separated the two germline ends. CDR3 bases: TGTGCCAGCAGTTTAGAGCAGTTCTATGGCTACACCTTC. Protein sequence: CASSLEQFYGYTF.

V usage is TRBV7-9 and J usage is TRBJ2-3; TRBD2 matches at 7 bases. The CDR3 covers 15 residues. V gave up 5 bases and J gave up 4 bases; unmatched junction bases: 9. Germline V CDR1 and CDR2: SEHNR, FQNEAQ (reference sequence). Written as DNA, the CDR3 is TGTGCCAGCAGCCCCTTCCCGGGAGGCGCAGATACGCAGTATTTT. Its translation: CASSPFPGGADTQYF.

The chain is built from TRBV10-3 and TRBJ1-2; perhaps TRBD1 as D (6 bases). V was trimmed by 11 bases and J by 0 bases, leaving 13 bases between them. There are 13 residues in the CDR3. Per germline, CDR1 ENHRY and CDR2 SYGVKD. CDR3 residues: CAAGGTTNYGYTF. The DNA for the CDR3 is TGTGCCGCCGGGGGCACCACTAACTATGGCTACACCTTC.

The chain links TRBV11-2 to TRBJ1-2; 10 bases align to TRBD1. V was clipped by 5 bases and J by 4 bases; unmatched bases: 10. Germline assignment: CDR1 SGHAT and CDR2 FQNNGV. There are 16 residues in the CDR3. CDR3 sequence reads: CASSAQGTGAPYGYTF. Written as DNA, the CDR3 is TGTGCCAGCAGCGCCCAGGGGACAGGGGCTCCCTATGGCTACACCTTC. The full variable domain, with the rest looked up from reference TRBV11-2 and TRBJ1-2, is EAGVAQSPRYKIIEKRQSVAFWCNPISGHATLYWYQQILGQGPKLLIQFQNNGVVDDSQLPKDRFSAERLKGVDSTLKIQPAKLEDSAVYLCASSAQGTGAPYGYTFGSGTRLTVV.

The chain joins TRBV20-1 to TRBJ2-1; a weak D match, TRBD1 (5 bases). This CDR3 is 15 amino acids long. Deletions cut 3 bases from V and 4 bases from J, with 16 bases between. Germline CDR1 and CDR2: DFQATT and SNEGSKA (reference sequence). The CDR3 DNA sequence: TGCAGTGCTAGTGGGGCGGTCGGTACATACAATGAGCAGTTCTTC. It yields the protein CSASGAVGTYNEQFF.